This TCR beta chain emerged from a study of blood T cell repertoires in COVID-19. On the study more broadly: The analysed material was cDNA or gDNA that came from T cells, B-cell-depleted T cells, or PBMCs.

As handled by the study authors: Quantification of nucleated cells was approximated via reference gene primer amplification. Here immunoSEQ multiplex PCR was the method, and the copy in TCRdb shows in-frame clones only, minus some. Clonal size and the V and J genes are those of that table, whereas D and trimming came from the DNA. This sample has 130,000 to 150,000 clones; over 80% occur once, and the top ten carry approximately 2.7%. The receptor comes from a woman aged 40 to 49 with active or convalescent COVID-19. Sequenced: peripheral blood.

The CDR3 DNA sequence: TGTGCAGCGAGTACCGACACTGAAGCTTTCTTT. Its translation: CAASTDTEAFF. The V gene is TRBV27, the J gene TRBJ1-1; no firm D call. The CDR3 has 11 residues. In germline, CDR1 is MNHEY, CDR2 SMNVEV (reference sequence).